Below are 4 T cell receptor beta chains sequenced from a single sample in a study of T-cell memory formation after mild COVID-19. TCRdb re-derived calls from the 5' RACE reads in MiXCR, one entry per CDR3 protein. The sample has approximately 340,000 distinct CDR3 sequences, approximately 12% seen once; the top ten hold 20% to 25%. The sequenced material came from PBMCs or a T cell subset sorted from them (not recorded which). These receptors all come from a man aged 18 to 35 who had mild COVID-19 (a few samples of this study predate the infection). Cell type and time point are not known.

This clonotype has more than one count but fewer than ten. This chain links TRBV6-5 with TRBJ2-1; D not resolved. Germline-derived CDR1 and CDR2 are MNHEY and SVGAGI. Trimming shortened V by 3 bases and J by 6 bases, and 15 bases separated the two germline ends. CDR3 length: 15 amino acids. The CDR3 loop reads CASSYSDPSGNEQFF. CDR3 nucleotides: TGTGCCAGCAGTTATTCAGATCCTTCCGGCAATGAGCAGTTCTTC.

The gene calls are TRBV4-3 and TRBJ2-2; tentative D call: TRBD2 (6 bases). This CDR3 region has 16 residues. CDR1 is LGHNA and CDR2 is YSLEER in the germline V gene. Trimming shortened V by 0 bases and J by 2 bases, and 10 bases separated the two germline ends. The CDR3 bases are TGCGCCAGCAGCCAAGACGGAGGGATAAACACCGGGGAGCTGTTTTTT. This encodes CASSQDGGINTGELFF.

CDR3 DNA sequence: TGTGCCAGCCACAGGGGCCCCTACAATGAGCAGTTCTTC. It is translated as CASHRGPYNEQFF. V gene TRBV11-2 combines with J gene TRBJ2-1, with 7 bases identical to TRBD1. This CDR3 has 13 amino acids. V dropped 8 bases and J dropped 2; count of bases not matched to a gene: 3. CDR1 is SGHAT and CDR2 is FQNNGV in the germline V gene. Based on the CDR3 plus reference TRBV11-2 and TRBJ2-1, the full variable domain is EAGVAQSPRYKIIEKRQSVAFWCNPISGHATLYWYQQILGQGPKLLIQFQNNGVVDDSQLPKDRFSAERLKGVDSTLKIQPAKLEDSAVYLCASHRGPYNEQFFGPGTRLTVL.

This clonotype was recorded a few times. The V call is TRBV7-9, the J call TRBJ1-1; unclear D gene. The CDR3 consists of 11 residues. The germline V gene encodes CDR1 SEHNR and CDR2 FQNEAQ (reference sequence). The V end was cut by 6 bases, the J end by 8 bases, with 10 bases between. The CDR3 DNA follows: TGTGCCAGCAGGAAGCAGAACGAAGCTTTCTTT. Translating gives CASRKQNEAFF.